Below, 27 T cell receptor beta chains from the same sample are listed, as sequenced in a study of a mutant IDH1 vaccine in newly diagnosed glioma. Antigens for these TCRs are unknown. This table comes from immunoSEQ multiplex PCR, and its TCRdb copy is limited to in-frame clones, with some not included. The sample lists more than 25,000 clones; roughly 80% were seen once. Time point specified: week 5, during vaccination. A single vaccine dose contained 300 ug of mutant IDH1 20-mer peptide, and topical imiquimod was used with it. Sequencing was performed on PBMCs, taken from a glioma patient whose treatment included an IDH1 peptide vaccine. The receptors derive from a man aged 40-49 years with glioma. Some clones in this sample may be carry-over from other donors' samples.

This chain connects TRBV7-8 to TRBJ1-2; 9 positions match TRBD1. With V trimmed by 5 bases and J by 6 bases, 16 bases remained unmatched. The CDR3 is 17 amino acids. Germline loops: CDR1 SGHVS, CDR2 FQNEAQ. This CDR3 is CASSLGWKQGAFDGYTF. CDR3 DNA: TGTGCCAGCAGCCTAGGTTGGAAACAGGGGGCATTTGATGGCTACACCTTC.

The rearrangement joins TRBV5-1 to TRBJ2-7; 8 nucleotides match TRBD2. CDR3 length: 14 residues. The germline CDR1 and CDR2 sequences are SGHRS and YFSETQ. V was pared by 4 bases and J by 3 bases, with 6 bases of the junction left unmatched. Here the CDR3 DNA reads TGCGCCAGCAGCGCGGGACTAGGTGGCTACGAGCAGTACTTC. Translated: CASSAGLGGYEQYF.

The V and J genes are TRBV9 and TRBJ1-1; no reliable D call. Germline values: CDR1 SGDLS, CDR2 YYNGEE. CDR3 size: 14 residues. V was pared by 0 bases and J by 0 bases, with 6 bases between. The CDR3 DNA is TGTGCCAGCAGCGTAGGGCTTATGAACACTGAAGCTTTCTTT. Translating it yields CASSVGLMNTEAFF. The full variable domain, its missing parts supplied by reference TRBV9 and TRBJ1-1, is DSGVTQTPKHLITATGQRVTLRCSPRSGDLSVYWYQQSLDQGLQFLIQYYNGEERAKGNILERFSAQQFPDLHSELNLSSLELGDSALYFCASSVGLMNTEAFFGQGTRLTVV.

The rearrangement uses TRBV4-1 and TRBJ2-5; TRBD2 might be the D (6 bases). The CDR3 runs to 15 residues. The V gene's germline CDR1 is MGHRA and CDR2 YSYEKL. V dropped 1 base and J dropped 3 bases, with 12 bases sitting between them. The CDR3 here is CASSQGVWGEETQYF. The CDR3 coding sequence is TGCGCCAGCAGCCAAGGGGTGTGGGGGGAAGAGACCCAGTACTTC.

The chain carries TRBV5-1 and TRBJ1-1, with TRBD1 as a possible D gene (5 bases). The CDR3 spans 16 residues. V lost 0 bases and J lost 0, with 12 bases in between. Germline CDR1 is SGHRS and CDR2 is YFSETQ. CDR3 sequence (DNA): TGCGCCAGCAGCTTGGGCGGGGGAATTATGAACACTGAAGCTTTCTTT. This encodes CASSLGGGIMNTEAFF.

The CDR3, as DNA: TGCGCCAGCAGCCAAGACCCAGGACTAGCGGGGGACAACTCCTACGAGCAGTACTTC. Its protein product is CASSQDPGLAGDNSYEQYF. V usage is TRBV4-1 and J usage is TRBJ2-7; 13 nucleotides match TRBD2. The germline gives CDR1 MGHRA, CDR2 YSYEKL. V shed 0 bases, J shed 0 bases, and the junction held 8 bases outside the gene matches. The CDR3 is 19 amino acids.

Written as DNA, the CDR3 is TGTGCCAGCAGTTCCCAGGGACTATCCTACAATGAGCAGTTCTTC. It is translated as CASSSQGLSYNEQFF. The chain uses TRBV6-5 and TRBJ2-1, with 7 bases lining up with TRBD2. The CDR3 spans 15 residues. V shed 4 bases and J 1 base; nucleotides not matched to a gene: 4. CDR1 and CDR2 (germline): MNHEY, SVGAGI.

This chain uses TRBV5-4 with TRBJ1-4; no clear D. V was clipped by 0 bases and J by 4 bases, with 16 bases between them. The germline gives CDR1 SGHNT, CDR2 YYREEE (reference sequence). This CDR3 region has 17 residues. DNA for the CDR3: TGTGCCAGCAGCTTGGCCGGGATAGGGCGCGATAATGAAAAACTGTTTTTT. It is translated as CASSLAGIGRDNEKLFF.

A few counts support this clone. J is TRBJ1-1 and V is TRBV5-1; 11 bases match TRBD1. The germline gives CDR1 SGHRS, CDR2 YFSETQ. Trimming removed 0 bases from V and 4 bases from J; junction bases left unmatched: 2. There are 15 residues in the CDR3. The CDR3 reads CASSLEGTGGTEAFF. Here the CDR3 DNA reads TGCGCCAGCAGCTTGGAAGGGACAGGGGGCACTGAAGCTTTCTTT. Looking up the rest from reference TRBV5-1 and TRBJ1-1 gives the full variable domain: KAGVTQTPRYLIKTRGQQVTLSCSPISGHRSVSWYQQTPGQGLQFLFEYFSETQRNKGNFPGRFSGRQFSNSRSEMNVSTLELGDSALYLCASSLEGTGGTEAFFGQGTRLTVV.

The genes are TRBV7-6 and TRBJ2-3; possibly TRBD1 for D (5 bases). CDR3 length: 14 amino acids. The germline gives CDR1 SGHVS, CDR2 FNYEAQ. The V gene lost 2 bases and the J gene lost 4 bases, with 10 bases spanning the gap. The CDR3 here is CASSLSRVADTQYF. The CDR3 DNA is TGTGCCAGCAGCTTATCCAGGGTAGCAGATACGCAGTATTTT.

The CDR3 DNA is TGTGCCATCAGTGAGATAGATGACACTGAAGCTTTCTTT. Amino acid sequence: CAISEIDDTEAFF. The rearrangement uses TRBV10-3 and TRBJ1-1, with D uncertain. V shed 2 bases and J shed 3 bases, with 7 bases lying between them. Per the germline V gene, CDR1 is ENHRY and CDR2 is SYGVKD. This CDR3 comprises 13 residues.

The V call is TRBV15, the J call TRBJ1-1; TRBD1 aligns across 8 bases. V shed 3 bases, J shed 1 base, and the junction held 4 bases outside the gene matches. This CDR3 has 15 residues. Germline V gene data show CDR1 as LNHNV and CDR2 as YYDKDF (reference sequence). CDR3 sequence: CATSRPGQANTEAFF. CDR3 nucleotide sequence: TGTGCCACCAGCAGGCCGGGACAGGCGAACACTGAAGCTTTCTTT.

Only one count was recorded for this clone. CDR3 in DNA: TGTGCCAGCGAGGGGGGCGCCGAGACCCAGTACTTC. Translated, it gives CASEGGAETQYF. The V gene is TRBV7-9, the J gene TRBJ2-5, with D perhaps given as TRBD1 or TRBD2 (6 bases each). The germline V gene encodes CDR1 SEHNR and CDR2 FQNEAQ (reference sequence). The CDR3 spans 12 residues. V lost 8 bases, J lost 5 bases, and 12 bases lay in between.

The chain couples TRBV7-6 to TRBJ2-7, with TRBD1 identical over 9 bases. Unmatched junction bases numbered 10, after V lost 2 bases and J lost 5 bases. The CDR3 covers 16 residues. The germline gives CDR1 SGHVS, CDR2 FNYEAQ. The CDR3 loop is CASSLWETGQGNEQYF. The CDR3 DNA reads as TGTGCCAGCAGCTTATGGGAAACGGGACAGGGAAACGAGCAGTACTTC.

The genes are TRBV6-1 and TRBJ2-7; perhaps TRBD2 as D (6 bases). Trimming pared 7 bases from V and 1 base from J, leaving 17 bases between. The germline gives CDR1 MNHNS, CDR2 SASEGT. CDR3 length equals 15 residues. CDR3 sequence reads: CASTEGSGDSYEQYF. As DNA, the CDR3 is TGTGCCAGCACCGAGGGTAGCGGTGATTCCTACGAGCAGTACTTC.

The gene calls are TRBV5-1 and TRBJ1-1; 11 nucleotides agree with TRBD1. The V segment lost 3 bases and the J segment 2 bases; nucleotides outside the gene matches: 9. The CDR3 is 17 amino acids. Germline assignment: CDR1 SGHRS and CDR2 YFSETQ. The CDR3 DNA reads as TGCGCCAGCAGCTCACCGGGACAGGGGGTTGGAAACACTGAAGCTTTCTTT. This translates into CASSSPGQGVGNTEAFF.

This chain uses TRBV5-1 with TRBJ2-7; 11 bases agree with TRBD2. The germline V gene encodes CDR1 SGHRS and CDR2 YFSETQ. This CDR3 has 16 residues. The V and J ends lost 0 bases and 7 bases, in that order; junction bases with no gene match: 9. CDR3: CASSLAGLAGRGEQYF. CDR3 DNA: TGCGCCAGCAGCTTGGCAGGACTAGCGGGTCGCGGGGAGCAGTACTTC.

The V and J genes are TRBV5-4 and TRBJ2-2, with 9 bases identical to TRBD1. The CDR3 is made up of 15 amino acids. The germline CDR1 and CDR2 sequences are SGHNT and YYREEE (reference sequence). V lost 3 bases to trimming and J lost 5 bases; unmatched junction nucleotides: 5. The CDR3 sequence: CASSSRTGETGELFF. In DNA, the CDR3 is TGTGCCAGCAGCTCCCGGACAGGGGAGACCGGGGAGCTGTTTTTT.

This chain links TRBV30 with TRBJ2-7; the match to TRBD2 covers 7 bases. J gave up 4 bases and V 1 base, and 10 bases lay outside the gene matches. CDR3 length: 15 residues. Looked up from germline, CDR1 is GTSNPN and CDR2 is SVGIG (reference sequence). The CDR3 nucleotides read TGTGCCTGGAGTGGGGGGGAGGGGAGTTTTTACGAGCAGTACTTC. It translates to CAWSGGEGSFYEQYF.

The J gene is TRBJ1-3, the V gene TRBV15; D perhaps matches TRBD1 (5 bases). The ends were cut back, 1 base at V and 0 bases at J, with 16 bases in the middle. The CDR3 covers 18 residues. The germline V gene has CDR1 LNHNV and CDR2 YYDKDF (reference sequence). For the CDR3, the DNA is TGTGCCACCAGCAGAGCCGGGACCGGGGCCGCCTCTGGAAACACCATATATTTT. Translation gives CATSRAGTGAASGNTIYF. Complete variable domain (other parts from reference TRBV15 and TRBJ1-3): DAMVIQNPRYQVTQFGKPVTLSCSQTLNHNVMYWYQQKSSQAPKLLFHYYDKDFNNEADTPDNFQSRRPNTSFCFLDIRSPGLGDTAMYLCATSRAGTGAASGNTIYFGEGSWLTVV.

CDR3 sequence (DNA): TGTGCCAGCACCCCTAACGAGGTCTTGGGCTACACCTTC. It codes for CASTPNEVLGYTF. The V gene is TRBV6-6, the J gene TRBJ1-2, with D hard to call. Trimming pared 7 bases from V and 8 bases from J, leaving 17 bases between. Germline V gene data show CDR1 as MNHNY and CDR2 as SVGAGI (reference sequence). This CDR3 is built from 13 residues.

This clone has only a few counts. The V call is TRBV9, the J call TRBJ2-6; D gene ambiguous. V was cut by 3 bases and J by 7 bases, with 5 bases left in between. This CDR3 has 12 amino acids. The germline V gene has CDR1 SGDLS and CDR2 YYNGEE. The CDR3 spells CASSGDANVLTF. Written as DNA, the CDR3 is TGTGCCAGCAGCGGGGATGCCAACGTCCTGACTTTC.

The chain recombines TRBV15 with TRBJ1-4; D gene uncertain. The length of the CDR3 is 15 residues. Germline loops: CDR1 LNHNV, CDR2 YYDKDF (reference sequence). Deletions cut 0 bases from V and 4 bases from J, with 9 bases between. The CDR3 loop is CATSRDPNSNEKLFF. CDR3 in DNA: TGTGCCACCAGCAGAGATCCAAACAGTAATGAAAAACTGTTTTTT.

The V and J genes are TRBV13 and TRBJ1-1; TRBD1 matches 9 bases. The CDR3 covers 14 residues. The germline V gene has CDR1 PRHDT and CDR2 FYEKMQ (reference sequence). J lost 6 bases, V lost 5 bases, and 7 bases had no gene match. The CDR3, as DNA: TGTGCCAGCAGCCCGGACAGGGGTCCCGCTGAAGCTTTCTTT. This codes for CASSPDRGPAEAFF.

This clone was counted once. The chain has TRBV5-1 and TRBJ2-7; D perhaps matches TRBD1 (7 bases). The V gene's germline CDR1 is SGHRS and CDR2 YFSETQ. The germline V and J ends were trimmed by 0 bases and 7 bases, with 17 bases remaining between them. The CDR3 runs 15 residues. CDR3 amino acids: CASSLEGGQVREQYF. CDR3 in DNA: TGCGCCAGCAGCTTGGAGGGAGGACAGGTTCGTGAGCAGTACTTC.

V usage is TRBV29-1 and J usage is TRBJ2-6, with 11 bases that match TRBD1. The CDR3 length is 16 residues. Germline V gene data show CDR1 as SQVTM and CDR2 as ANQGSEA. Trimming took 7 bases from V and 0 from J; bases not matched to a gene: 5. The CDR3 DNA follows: TGCAGCGCCCGGGACAGGGGGAGCTCTGGGGCCAACGTCCTGACTTTC. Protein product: CSARDRGSSGANVLTF. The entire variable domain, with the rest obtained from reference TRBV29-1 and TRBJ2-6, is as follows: SAVISQKPSRDICQRGTSLTIQCQVDSQVTMMFWYRQQPGQSLTLIATANQGSEATYESGFVIDKFPISRPNLTFSTLTVSNMSPEDSSIYLCSARDRGSSGANVLTFGAGSRLTVL.

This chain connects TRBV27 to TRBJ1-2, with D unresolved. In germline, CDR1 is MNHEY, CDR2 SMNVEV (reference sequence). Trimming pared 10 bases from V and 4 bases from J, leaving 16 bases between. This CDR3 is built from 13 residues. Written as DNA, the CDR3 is TGTGCCACCGGACCGGGTTCGAGCTATGGCTACACCTTC. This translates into CATGPGSSYGYTF.